The 4 T cell receptor beta chains in this list originate from one sample, sequenced in a study of cytomegalovirus exposure and HLA in healthy donors. The PCR had 60 Vbeta and 13 Jbeta primers. Here immunoSEQ multiplex PCR was the method, and the copy in TCRdb shows in-frame clones only, minus some. The sample data list approximately 71,000 clones. Material: PBMCs. The receptor set was obtained from a female donor in good health and CMV-seropositive.

The CDR3 DNA is TGTGCCAGCAGTTACTCACTAGCGGGAGTCGCGAATGAGCAGTTCTTC. It specifies CASSYSLAGVANEQFF. V usage is TRBV6-5 and J usage is TRBJ2-1; the match to TRBD2 covers 11 bases. Germline assignment: CDR1 MNHEY and CDR2 SVGAGI. V lost 0 bases to trimming and J lost 7 bases; unmatched junction nucleotides: 5. This CDR3 region has 16 residues.

The V and J genes are TRBV7-6 and TRBJ2-5, with 11 bases matching TRBD2. Germline V gene data show CDR1 as SGHVS and CDR2 as FNYEAQ. CDR3 size: 16 residues. Trimming removed 7 bases from V and 2 bases from J; junction bases left unmatched: 9. CDR3 protein: CASILRLAGPQETQYF. The CDR3 region has the DNA TGTGCCAGCATTCTAAGACTAGCGGGACCACAAGAGACCCAGTACTTC.

CDR3 bases: TGTGCCAGCAGCGTAGGGATAGCGGGAGTGGAGCAGTACTTC. Its protein product is CASSVGIAGVEQYF. V and J are TRBV9 and TRBJ2-7; 9 bases are a match to TRBD2. V shed 0 bases, J shed 7 bases, and the junction held 5 bases outside the gene matches. CDR3 size: 14 residues. Germline V gene data show CDR1 as SGDLS and CDR2 as YYNGEE.

The V call is TRBV7-9, the J call TRBJ1-2; D unclear. Between the trimmed V and J ends, which lost 11 bases and 8 bases, there was a span of 21 bases. The CDR3 contains 13 residues. Per the germline V gene, CDR1 is SEHNR and CDR2 is FQNEAQ (reference sequence). CDR3 DNA sequence: TGTGCCGGCTATCGTGGAGGTCTGAGCGGCTACACCTTC. Residues: CAGYRGGLSGYTF.